This T cell receptor (beta chain) is drawn from a study of cytomegalovirus exposure and HLA in healthy donors. Regarding the study as a whole: Fewer N-insertions than the approximately 610-donor mean were reportedly shown by an Asian-associated ancestry cluster in a later analysis.

As for this clone: Its antigen is unknown.

With 60 Vbeta and 13 Jbeta primers, the PCR was carried out. Profiled with immunoSEQ multiplex PCR; TCRdb holds only in-frame clones, not every one. The sample consists of 75,000 to 80,000 clones, around three quarters of them appearing once. Germline-derived CDR1 and CDR2 are MNHNS and SASEGT. The CDR3 length is 13 residues. V dropped 9 bases and J dropped 8 bases, with 19 bases sitting between them. The chain couples TRBV6-1 to TRBJ1-2; no clear D. The sequence was collected from a male donor in good health and CMV-seronegative. Specimen: PBMCs. The CDR3 reads CARRDTTNGGYTF. DNA for the CDR3: TGTGCCAGACGCGACACAACCAACGGAGGCTACACCTTC.